The 27 T cell receptor beta chains in this list originate from one sample, sequenced in a study of cytomegalovirus exposure and HLA in healthy donors. TCRdb keeps only in-frame clones here, not all; method: immunoSEQ multiplex PCR. The table records 60,000 to 70,000 clones, 80% to 95% of them present only once. Sequencing was done on a sample of PBMCs. Every receptor here comes from a man younger than 35 in good health and CMV-seropositive.

This clone has just one count. This chain joins TRBV5-1 and TRBJ2-6; D is possibly TRBD1 (5 bases). This CDR3 is 16 amino acids long. Trimming pared 1 base from V and 0 bases from J, leaving 8 bases between. Germline V gene sequence: CDR1 SGHRS, CDR2 YFSETQ. The CDR3 bases are TGCGCCAGCAGCTTGCAGGGTCCCTCTGGGGCCAACGTCCTGACTTTC. It yields the protein CASSLQGPSGANVLTF.

The chain has TRBV5-4 and TRBJ2-5; 7 bases match TRBD2. The CDR3 runs to 16 residues. V was clipped by 4 bases and J by 2 bases; unmatched bases: 11. Germline CDR1 SGHNT, CDR2 YYREEE (reference sequence). The CDR3 reads CASSPGGRKRQETQYF. CDR3 DNA: TGTGCCAGCAGCCCGGGAGGACGGAAAAGACAAGAGACCCAGTACTTC.

In this sample, this clone turned up once. The gene calls are TRBV6-5 and TRBJ2-7, with 9 bases matching TRBD1. The V gene's germline CDR1 is MNHEY and CDR2 SVGAGI. J lost 5 bases, V lost 8 bases, and 7 bases had no gene match. CDR3 length equals 13 residues. CDR3 sequence (DNA): TGTGCCAGCCGAAGGACAGGGGACGACGAGCAGTACTTC. It specifies CASRRTGDDEQYF.

The V gene is TRBV28, the J gene TRBJ2-3; no definite D call. In germline, CDR1 is MDHEN, CDR2 SYDVKM. The CDR3 covers 13 residues. V lost 10 bases to trimming and J lost 3 bases, with 14 bases between them. CDR3 protein: CATHYPTTDTQYF. The CDR3 DNA follows: TGTGCCACCCACTACCCCACAACAGATACGCAGTATTTT.

This sequence joins TRBV28 and TRBJ2-7; 7 bases are shared with TRBD1. The J segment lost 1 base and the V segment lost 7 bases, leaving 4 bases of the junction unmatched. The CDR3 is made up of 13 amino acids. Germline lookup yields CDR1 MDHEN and CDR2 SYDVKM. The CDR3 nucleotides are TGTGCCAGCACCATACAGGGGTCCTACGAGCAGTACTTC. Translating it yields CASTIQGSYEQYF.

The genes are TRBV30 and TRBJ2-1; the D is unclear. Germline-derived CDR1 and CDR2 are GTSNPN and SVGIG (reference sequence). The CDR3 is 11 residues long. V was trimmed by 2 bases and J by 9 bases, leaving 8 bases between them. The CDR3 DNA reads as TGTGCCTGGAGTCCCGCGTTTGAGCAGTTCTTC. It specifies CAWSPAFEQFF.

The chain carries TRBV4-1 and TRBJ2-7; D perhaps matches TRBD1 (6 bases). V lost 1 base to trimming and J lost 1 base, with 11 bases between them. CDR1 is MGHRA, CDR2 YSYEKL, per germline. There are 15 residues in the CDR3. CDR3 sequence: CASSQGLQGSYEQYF. In DNA form, the CDR3 reads TGCGCCAGCAGCCAAGGCCTTCAGGGGTCCTACGAGCAGTACTTC.

The gene calls are TRBV28 and TRBJ2-7; 7 nucleotides line up with TRBD1. The V segment lost 2 bases and the J segment 2 bases; nucleotides outside the gene matches: 6. The V gene's germline CDR1 is MDHEN and CDR2 SYDVKM. The CDR3 has 15 amino acids. The CDR3 DNA sequence: TGTGCCAGCAGTTTACACCGGGACAGTACCTACGAGCAGTACTTC. It is translated as CASSLHRDSTYEQYF.

The chain is built from TRBV5-1 and TRBJ2-7; D possibly corresponds to TRBD1 (5 bases). The germline V and J ends were trimmed by 5 bases and 0 bases, with 15 bases remaining between them. CDR3 size: 15 residues. Germline CDR1 and CDR2: SGHRS and YFSETQ. This CDR3 is CASSPQGVSSYEQYF. The DNA of the CDR3 is TGCGCCAGCAGTCCCCAGGGCGTAAGCTCCTACGAGCAGTACTTC. Using reference TRBV5-1 and TRBJ2-7 for the parts outside the CDR3, the full variable domain is KAGVTQTPRYLIKTRGQQVTLSCSPISGHRSVSWYQQTPGQGLQFLFEYFSETQRNKGNFPGRFSGRQFSNSRSEMNVSTLELGDSALYLCASSPQGVSSYEQYFGPGTRLTVT.

The chain links TRBV20-1 to TRBJ1-1; TRBD1 matches 8 bases. CDR1 and CDR2 (germline): DFQATT, SNEGSKA (reference sequence). Trimming took 1 base from V and 10 from J; bases not matched to a gene: 2. The CDR3 consists of 11 residues. The CDR3 loop reads CSARVGQGAFF. CDR3 nucleotides: TGCAGTGCTAGAGTAGGACAGGGAGCTTTCTTT.

The rearrangement joins TRBV27 to TRBJ2-7; 9 nucleotides line up with TRBD1. The germline V gene encodes CDR1 MNHEY and CDR2 SMNVEV (reference sequence). The CDR3 totals 19 residues. Germline trimming cut 7 bases from V and 4 bases from J; bases unmatched to any gene: 23. This CDR3 is CASTLAGTGWFVWSYEQYF. DNA for the CDR3: TGTGCCAGCACCCTCGCCGGGACAGGGTGGTTTGTTTGGTCTTACGAGCAGTACTTC.

The V call is TRBV6-4, the J call TRBJ2-6, with a tentative D call TRBD2 (5 bases). The CDR3 length is 15 residues. Trimming stripped 3 bases from V and 1 base from J, with 7 bases between. Germline V gene lookup returns CDR1 MRHNA and CDR2 SNTAGT. The CDR3 DNA follows: TGTGCCAGCAGTGAGCGGGCTTCTGGGGCCAACGTCCTGACTTTC. This translates into CASSERASGANVLTF.

The V call is TRBV27, the J call TRBJ2-7; D is uncertain. V lost 2 bases and J 3 bases, leaving 8 bases between the germline ends. Germline CDR1 and CDR2: MNHEY and SMNVEV (reference sequence). This CDR3 contains 13 residues. CDR3 sequence (DNA): TGTGCCAGCAGTTTACTACCCGGCTACGAGCAGTACTTC. Translated: CASSLLPGYEQYF.

The chain carries TRBV5-1 and TRBJ2-5; 11 bases match TRBD2. Losses at the gene ends were 0 bases for V and 5 bases for J; bases not matched to a gene: 9. CDR1 is SGHRS and CDR2 is YFSETQ in the germline V gene. The CDR3 is 17 amino acids. Here the CDR3 DNA reads TGCGCCAGCAGCTTGGATACTAGCGGGAGTTTGGTGGAGACCCAGTACTTC. Translation: CASSLDTSGSLVETQYF.

V gene TRBV6-5 combines with J gene TRBJ2-7, with a possible D match to TRBD1 (6 bases). CDR1 and CDR2 from the germline V gene are MNHEY and SVGAGI. V lost 7 bases, J lost 3 bases, and 13 bases lay in between. The CDR3 spans 13 residues. The CDR3 reads CASTREQGYEQYF. CDR3 DNA sequence: TGTGCCAGCACCAGAGAACAGGGCTACGAGCAGTACTTC.

The rearrangement joins TRBV5-4 to TRBJ2-3; 7 positions agree with TRBD2. V shed 0 bases and J 1 base; nucleotides not matched to a gene: 2. The CDR3 runs 15 residues. Germline V CDR1 and CDR2: SGHNT, YYREEE (reference sequence). This CDR3 reads CASSLELARTDTQYF. The DNA of the CDR3 is TGTGCCAGCAGCTTGGAACTAGCGCGCACAGATACGCAGTATTTT.

CDR3 loop: CASSLRLAGTANTGELFF. CDR3 sequence (DNA): TGCGCCAGCAGCCTCCGACTAGCGGGCACCGCGAACACCGGGGAGCTGTTTTTT. The gene calls are TRBV4-1 and TRBJ2-2, with 10 bases lining up with TRBD2. Germline lookup yields CDR1 MGHRA and CDR2 YSYEKL. This CDR3 is 18 amino acids long. V lost 4 bases, J lost 0 bases, and 8 bases stayed unmatched.

This chain links TRBV7-9 with TRBJ2-7; possible D gene TRBD1, 5 bases. The CDR3 length is 14 residues. V lost 5 bases and J 2 bases, leaving 13 bases between the germline ends. Germline CDR1 and CDR2: SEHNR and FQNEAQ (reference sequence). CDR3 sequence: CASSPGDRPYEQYF. The CDR3 DNA sequence: TGTGCCAGCAGCCCCGGAGACAGACCCTACGAGCAGTACTTC.

This clone was observed once. The CDR3 sequence is CASGHRRGGETQYF. The CDR3 coding sequence is TGTGCCAGCGGACACCGGCGGGGCGGGGAGACCCAGTACTTC. This chain joins TRBV27 and TRBJ2-5; TRBD2 is a possible D gene (6 bases). Germline CDR1 and CDR2: MNHEY and SMNVEV (reference sequence). CDR3 length equals 14 residues. The V end was cut by 8 bases, the J end by 5 bases, with 18 bases between.

The gene calls are TRBV4-2 and TRBJ2-3, with 8 bases lining up with TRBD2. J gave up 0 bases and V 1 base, and 6 bases lay outside the gene matches. The CDR3 loop spans 17 amino acids. Germline CDR1 is LGHNA and CDR2 is YNFKEQ. CDR3 bases: TGTGCCAGCAGCCAAGGGGGAGCTAGCGGGAGCACAGATACGCAGTATTTT. This codes for CASSQGGASGSTDTQYF.

The chain uses TRBV18 and TRBJ2-3, with D possibly TRBD2 on 6 matching bases. Germline V gene lookup returns CDR1 KGHSH and CDR2 LQKENI. Trimming cost V 2 bases and J 2 bases, with 8 bases left between them. This CDR3 has 14 amino acids. As DNA, the CDR3 is TGTGCCAGCTCACCAACTAGCATCACAGATACGCAGTATTTT. This translates into CASSPTSITDTQYF.

This chain uses TRBV7-6 with TRBJ2-1, with TRBD2 as a possible D gene (5 bases). Germline-derived CDR1 and CDR2 are SGHVS and FNYEAQ. The CDR3 sequence is 16 residues long. The V end lost 1 base, the J end lost 6 bases, and 16 bases lay between the germline ends. The CDR3 sequence is CASSLVGNSRVNEQFF. The CDR3 DNA is TGTGCCAGCAGCTTAGTCGGGAACTCCCGGGTCAATGAGCAGTTCTTC.

This clone was recorded once. The chain has TRBV6-5 and TRBJ2-3, with 9 bases that match TRBD2. Trimming at V came to 3 bases and at J to 8 bases, leaving 3 bases not matched to a gene. The CDR3 loop spans 13 amino acids. Germline lookup yields CDR1 MNHEY and CDR2 SVGAGI. The CDR3 nucleotides read TGTGCCAGCAGTTATAGCGGGGGATCTACGCAGTATTTT. Amino acid sequence: CASSYSGGSTQYF.

This chain uses TRBV1 with TRBJ1-3. TRBV1 is tagged as a pseudogene. The CDR3 is 24 amino acids. In nucleotides, the CDR3 is TGCACCAGCAGCCAAGACAAAAAAGATTACGACCCGCGGATTAAAAAGCTCTCTGGAAACACCATATATTTT. This gives the protein CTSSQDKKDYDPRIKKLSGNTIYF.

This rearrangement joins TRBV6-5 to TRBJ2-1; TRBD2 matches at 7 bases. Germline V gene lookup returns CDR1 MNHEY and CDR2 SVGAGI. This CDR3 has 14 residues. The trim removed 4 bases at V and 9 bases at J, leaving 9 bases unmatched. The DNA for the CDR3 is TGTGCCAGCAGTTTCAGGGAGGGCCGTAGTGAGCAGTTCTTC. This sequence encodes CASSFREGRSEQFF.

CDR3 nucleotides: TGTGCCAGCAGCGTCGGGACTAGCGGGAACTACGAGCAGTACTTC. It encodes CASSVGTSGNYEQYF. This chain uses TRBV9 with TRBJ2-7; 13 bases match TRBD2. V shed 2 bases and J 3 bases; nucleotides not matched to a gene: 2. The CDR3 length is 15 residues. The germline V gene has CDR1 SGDLS and CDR2 YYNGEE.

CDR3: CASGGDGETQYF. The CDR3 DNA reads TGCGCCAGCGGGGGGGATGGGGAGACCCAGTACTTC. This chain links TRBV5-1 with TRBJ2-5; 7 bases line up with TRBD2. The CDR3 is 12 amino acids. Germline values: CDR1 SGHRS, CDR2 YFSETQ. Trimming at V came to 7 bases and at J to 5 bases, leaving 5 bases not matched to a gene.